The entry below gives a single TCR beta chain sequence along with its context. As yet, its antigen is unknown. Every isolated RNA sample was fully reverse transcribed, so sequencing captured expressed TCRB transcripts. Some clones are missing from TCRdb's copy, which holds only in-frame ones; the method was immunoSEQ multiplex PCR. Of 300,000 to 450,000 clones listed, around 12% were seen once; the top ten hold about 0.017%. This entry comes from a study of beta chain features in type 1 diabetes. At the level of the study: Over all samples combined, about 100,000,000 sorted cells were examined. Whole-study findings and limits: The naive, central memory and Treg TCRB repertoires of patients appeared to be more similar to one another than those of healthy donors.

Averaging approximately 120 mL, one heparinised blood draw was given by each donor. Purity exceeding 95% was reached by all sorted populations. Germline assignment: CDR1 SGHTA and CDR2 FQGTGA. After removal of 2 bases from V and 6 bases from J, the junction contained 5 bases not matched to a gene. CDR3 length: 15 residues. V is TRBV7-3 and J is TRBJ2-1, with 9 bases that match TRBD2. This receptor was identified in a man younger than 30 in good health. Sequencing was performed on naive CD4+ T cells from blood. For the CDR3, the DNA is TGTGCCAGCAGCTTACAAGCGGGAGGTGGCAATGAGCAGTTCTTC. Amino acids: CASSLQAGGGNEQFF. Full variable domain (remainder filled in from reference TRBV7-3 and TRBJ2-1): GAGVSQTPSNKVTEKGKYVELRCDPISGHTALYWYRQSLGQGPEFLIYFQGTGAADDSGLPNDRFFAVRPEGSVSTLKIQRTERGDSAVYLCASSLQAGGGNEQFFGPGTRLTVL.